These 30 T cell receptor beta chains were all obtained from the same sample, sequenced in a study of T cell changes during pregnancy in multiple sclerosis. Produced via immunoSEQ multiplex PCR; TCRdb's table is partial and in-frame only. The sample carries 18,000 or so clones, about 87% recorded once. This specimen consisted of CD8+ T cells from peripheral blood mononuclear cells, obtained in the third trimester of pregnancy. The receptors come from a female donor in good health, enrolled as a control in a pregnancy study.

The chain uses TRBV7-6 and TRBJ2-5, with TRBD1 matching over 9 bases. The trim removed 2 bases at V and 5 bases at J, leaving 6 bases unmatched. This CDR3 spans 15 amino acids. Germline V gene data show CDR1 as SGHVS and CDR2 as FNYEAQ. CDR3 sequence: CASSLRTGVRETQYF. CDR3 in DNA: TGTGCCAGCAGCTTACGGACAGGGGTGAGGGAGACCCAGTACTTC.

The chain links TRBV19 to TRBJ2-5, with 9 bases identical to TRBD1. Trimming cost V 10 bases and J 5 bases; bases outside gene matches: 8. Germline loops: CDR1 LNHDA, CDR2 SQIVND (reference sequence). The CDR3 contains 13 residues. The CDR3 protein is CATGDRDGETQYF. The CDR3 DNA follows: TGTGCCACCGGGGACAGGGACGGGGAGACCCAGTACTTC. The whole variable domain, filled in from reference TRBV19 and TRBJ2-5, reads DGGITQSPKYLFRKEGQNVTLSCEQNLNHDAMYWYRQDPGQGLRLIYYSQIVNDFQKGDIAEGYSVSREKKESFPLTVTSAQKNPTAFYLCATGDRDGETQYFGPGTRLLVL.

The chain has TRBV27 and TRBJ1-1; the match to TRBD1 covers 10 bases. V shed 2 bases and J 6 bases; nucleotides not matched to a gene: 6. The CDR3 runs 15 residues. The germline CDR1 and CDR2 sequences are MNHEY and SMNVEV (reference sequence). CDR3 residues: CASSLLTGGIAEAFF. The CDR3 DNA is TGTGCCAGCAGTTTACTGACAGGGGGCATCGCTGAAGCTTTCTTT.

The chain couples TRBV2 to TRBJ2-6, with TRBD2 matching over 11 bases. CDR1 SNHLY and CDR2 FYNNEI come from the germline V gene. The CDR3 runs to 15 residues. J lost 1 base, V lost 11 bases, and 4 bases had no gene match. The DNA of the CDR3 is TGTGCCGGCCTAGCGGGGGGTTCTGGGGCCAACGTCCTGACTTTC. It specifies CAGLAGGSGANVLTF. Together with reference TRBV2 and TRBJ2-6, the CDR3 gives the full variable domain: EPEVTQTPSHQVTQMGQEVILRCVPISNHLYFYWYRQILGQKVEFLVSFYNNEISEKSEIFDDQFSVERPDGSNFTLKIRSTKLEDSAMYFCAGLAGGSGANVLTFGAGSRLTVL.

The chain employs TRBV30 and TRBJ2-5, with 7 bases aligning to TRBD1. This CDR3 is built from 12 residues. Per the germline V gene, CDR1 is GTSNPN and CDR2 is SVGIG (reference sequence). The trim removed 7 bases at V and 5 bases at J, leaving 7 bases unmatched. The CDR3 protein is CALDRPAETQYF. In DNA form, the CDR3 reads TGTGCCTTGGACAGGCCGGCGGAGACCCAGTACTTC.

This clone has just one count. V and J are TRBV5-1 and TRBJ1-1, with 9 positions matching TRBD1. J was trimmed by 1 base and V by 6 bases; bases with no gene match: 13. CDR1 is SGHRS and CDR2 is YFSETQ in the germline V gene. This CDR3 is built from 17 residues. The CDR3: CASTRGITGQGNTEAFF. The CDR3, as DNA: TGCGCCAGCACGAGGGGTATAACGGGACAGGGGAACACTGAAGCTTTCTTT.

The J gene is TRBJ2-7, the V gene TRBV13; D gene uncertain. There are 13 residues in the CDR3. V was pared by 0 bases and J by 1 base, with 4 bases between. CDR1 PRHDT and CDR2 FYEKMQ come from the germline V gene (reference sequence). The CDR3: CASSLGLSYEQYF. The DNA for the CDR3 is TGTGCCAGCAGCTTAGGGCTATCCTACGAGCAGTACTTC.

This clone was counted a single time. The gene calls are TRBV27 and TRBJ2-7; the match to TRBD1 covers 10 bases. Germline trimming cut 6 bases from V and 5 bases from J; bases unmatched to any gene: 16. The CDR3 runs 17 residues. The germline V gene encodes CDR1 MNHEY and CDR2 SMNVEV (reference sequence). The CDR3 DNA reads TGTGCCAGCAGCCAACGGGACCCGGGACAGGGGTTCCACGAGCAGTACTTC. As protein: CASSQRDPGQGFHEQYF.

This clone is large (0.1 to 1%) within its sample. The chain has TRBV9 and TRBJ2-5; 7 positions agree with TRBD2. The CDR3 sequence is 15 residues long. Trimming at V came to 0 bases and at J to 1 base, leaving 3 bases not matched to a gene. From germline, CDR1 is SGDLS and CDR2 YYNGEE. The CDR3 loop is CASSVGGGPQETQYF. Written as DNA, the CDR3 is TGTGCCAGCAGCGTAGGGGGAGGGCCCCAAGAGACCCAGTACTTC.

This chain uses TRBV11-2 with TRBJ1-6; the D is unclear. The CDR3 runs to 14 residues. V was trimmed by 0 bases and J by 6 bases, leaving 6 bases between them. Germline V gives CDR1 SGHAT, CDR2 FQNNGV. In nucleotides, the CDR3 is TGTGCCAGCAGCTTAGAGGGCAGTAATTCACCCCTCCACTTT. Translation gives CASSLEGSNSPLHF.

The chain recombines TRBV19 with TRBJ2-2, with 10 bases lining up with TRBD2. Germline lookup yields CDR1 LNHDA and CDR2 SQIVND (reference sequence). This CDR3 is built from 17 residues. The trim removed 2 bases at V and 5 bases at J, leaving 8 bases unmatched. The CDR3 region is CASSIKLAGIPTGELFF. In nucleotides, the CDR3 is TGTGCCAGTAGTATAAAACTAGCGGGGATCCCTACCGGGGAGCTGTTTTTT.

CDR3 DNA sequence: TGTGCCAGCAGTCCTCCCCCGCTAGCGGGAGTAAACATTCAGTACTTC. Amino acid sequence: CASSPPPLAGVNIQYF. The J gene is TRBJ2-4, the V gene TRBV27; 10 bases align to TRBD2. CDR3 size: 16 residues. Germline CDR1 and CDR2: MNHEY and SMNVEV (reference sequence). The ends lost 5 bases at V and 6 bases at J; junction bases unmatched: 10.

This sequence joins TRBV10-3 and TRBJ2-2; 8 nucleotides line up with TRBD1. CDR1 is ENHRY and CDR2 is SYGVKD in the germline V gene. This CDR3 has 19 residues. Germline trimming cut 2 bases from V and 3 bases from J; bases unmatched to any gene: 14. CDR3 loop: CAISEMTGALMLDTGELFF. The CDR3 region has the DNA TGTGCCATCAGTGAGATGACAGGGGCTCTGATGTTGGACACCGGGGAGCTGTTTTTT.

The chain joins TRBV6-1 to TRBJ2-3; 11 nucleotides line up with TRBD2. With 1 base clipped from V and 4 bases from J, the junction kept 4 bases outside the gene matches. The CDR3 is 16 residues long. The germline V gene has CDR1 MNHNS and CDR2 SASEGT. CDR3 sequence reads: CASSEVSGGAPDTQYF. CDR3 bases: TGTGCCAGCAGTGAAGTTAGCGGGGGGGCCCCAGATACGCAGTATTTT.

The genes are TRBV29-1 and TRBJ2-2; 8 nucleotides agree with TRBD2. V shed 4 bases, J shed 5 bases, and the junction held 3 bases outside the gene matches. Germline V gene data show CDR1 as SQVTM and CDR2 as ANQGSEA. CDR3 length equals 13 residues. The CDR3 loop is CSVVASGTGELFF. CDR3 bases: TGCAGCGTTGTGGCTAGCGGGACCGGGGAGCTGTTTTTT.

V is TRBV4-2 and J is TRBJ2-3, with a weak D call TRBD1 (6 bases). CDR3 length: 17 amino acids. V shed 0 bases and J shed 4 bases, with 17 bases lying between them. In germline, CDR1 is LGHNA, CDR2 YNFKEQ. Written as DNA, the CDR3 is TGTGCCAGCAGCCAAGACCAGGGGCCGTTAGTCCCAGATACGCAGTATTTT. Its protein is CASSQDQGPLVPDTQYF.

The chain has TRBV19 and TRBJ1-6, with 7 nucleotides matching TRBD1. The CDR3 extends over 15 amino acids. J lost 4 bases, V lost 3 bases, and 3 bases had no gene match. Germline assignment: CDR1 LNHDA and CDR2 SQIVND (reference sequence). CDR3 coding DNA: TGTGCCAGTAGTATGGGCAGGGGGTATAATTCACCCCTCCACTTT. Its translation is CASSMGRGYNSPLHF.

The rearrangement uses TRBV7-8 and TRBJ2-7; 8 bases align to TRBD2. Per the germline V gene, CDR1 is SGHVS and CDR2 is FQNEAQ. With 4 bases clipped from V and 3 bases from J, the junction kept 11 bases outside the gene matches. The CDR3 is 16 amino acids. The CDR3 is CASSSTTGGSLYEQYF. The CDR3 DNA sequence: TGTGCCAGCAGCTCCACGACGGGGGGGTCCCTCTACGAGCAGTACTTC.

V usage is TRBV7-9 and J usage is TRBJ2-7, with 7 bases lining up with TRBD1. CDR3 length equals 17 residues. Germline V gives CDR1 SEHNR, CDR2 FQNEAQ (reference sequence). V lost 5 bases to trimming and J lost 3 bases; unmatched junction nucleotides: 16. CDR3 sequence reads: CASSGLTGQLTYYEQYF. In DNA, the CDR3 is TGTGCCAGCAGCGGACTGACGGGACAGCTCACGTACTACGAGCAGTACTTC.

The chain carries TRBV5-4 and TRBJ1-1; D might be TRBD1 (5 bases). The CDR3 sequence is 16 residues long. Trimming removed 4 bases at V and 0 bases at J, with 16 bases between. Germline-derived CDR1 and CDR2 are SGHNT and YYREEE (reference sequence). CDR3 amino acids: CASSLGGEELNTEAFF. Here the CDR3 DNA reads TGTGCCAGCAGCCTTGGGGGGGAGGAGTTGAACACTGAAGCTTTCTTT.

V and J are TRBV19 and TRBJ2-2; a possible D gene is TRBD1 (6 bases). The CDR3 spans 18 residues. V lost 7 bases to trimming and J lost 3 bases, with 24 bases between them. Germline V gene data show CDR1 as LNHDA and CDR2 as SQIVND (reference sequence). The CDR3 reads CASKMDSQADIYTGELFF. CDR3 nucleotide sequence: TGTGCCAGTAAAATGGACAGCCAAGCCGATATTTACACCGGGGAGCTGTTTTTT.

J is TRBJ2-7 and V is TRBV28; TRBD1 matches at 7 bases. The CDR3 is made up of 14 amino acids. V lost 5 bases to trimming and J lost 0 bases; unmatched junction nucleotides: 4. CDR1 and CDR2 (germline): MDHEN, SYDVKM. CDR3 nucleotides: TGTGCCAGCAGTGACAGGGTCAGCTCCTACGAGCAGTACTTC. Translation: CASSDRVSSYEQYF.

The chain has TRBV7-2 and TRBJ2-6; the D is unclear. The CDR3 spans 15 residues. Trimming stripped 6 bases from V and 1 base from J, with 10 bases between. Germline CDR1 SGHTA, CDR2 FQGNSA. CDR3 nucleotides: TGTGCCAGCAGACCCGGCGGTTCTGGGGCCAACGTCCTGACTTTC. Translating gives CASRPGGSGANVLTF.

This chain uses TRBV5-6 with TRBJ1-1; D gene ambiguous. CDR1 and CDR2 (germline): SGHDT, YYEEEE. V lost 4 bases, J lost 2 bases, and 9 bases lay in between. The CDR3 extends over 13 amino acids. The CDR3 spells CASSTDTNTEAFF. CDR3 bases: TGTGCCAGCAGCACAGACACCAACACTGAAGCTTTCTTT. The entire variable domain, with the rest obtained from reference TRBV5-6 and TRBJ1-1, is as follows: DAGVTQSPTHLIKTRGQQVTLRCSPKSGHDTVSWYQQALGQGPQFIFQYYEEEERQRGNFPDRFSGHQFPNYSSELNVNALLLGDSALYLCASSTDTNTEAFFGQGTRLTVV.

V gene TRBV11-2 combines with J gene TRBJ2-7; 7 bases fit TRBD1. Germline CDR1 SGHAT, CDR2 FQNNGV. The CDR3 is 14 residues long. Unmatched junction bases numbered 10, after V lost 4 bases and J lost 7 bases. The CDR3 DNA sequence: TGTGCCAGCAGCTCGCCTATGACAGGGCAGGAGCAGTACTTC. It codes for CASSSPMTGQEQYF.

About this clone itself: Given a far larger clone just one base away, this is likely a sequencing read error. The chain joins TRBV30 to TRBJ1-1; no clear D. This CDR3 region has 11 residues. Germline loops: CDR1 GTSNPN, CDR2 SVGIG (reference sequence). DNA of the CDR3: TGTGCCTGGCTCAGGAACACTGATGCTTTCTTT. Translated, it gives CAWLRNTDAFF.

The chain combines TRBV29-1 with TRBJ2-7; 9 bases map to TRBD2. Trimming removed 2 bases from V and 2 bases from J; junction bases left unmatched: 10. The CDR3 is made up of 16 amino acids. Germline V gene lookup returns CDR1 SQVTM and CDR2 ANQGSEA. CDR3 residues: CSVEFVASGDTYEQYF. CDR3 coding DNA: TGCAGCGTTGAATTCGTAGCTAGCGGGGATACCTACGAGCAGTACTTC.

This rearrangement joins TRBV19 to TRBJ1-1, with D uncertain. V was cut by 8 bases and J by 8 bases, with 9 bases left in between. The CDR3 runs to 10 residues. In germline, CDR1 is LNHDA, CDR2 SQIVND (reference sequence). This CDR3 reads CASVAGEAFF. The CDR3, as DNA: TGTGCCAGTGTGGCGGGGGAAGCTTTCTTT.

The chain couples TRBV6-1 to TRBJ2-1, with D perhaps TRBD2 (5 bases). This CDR3 is built from 11 residues. Looked up from germline, CDR1 is MNHNS and CDR2 is SASEGT. Trimming removed 10 bases at V and 6 bases at J, with 10 bases between. The CDR3 sequence: CATTGGNEQFF. The CDR3 DNA reads TGTGCCACCACTGGAGGCAATGAGCAGTTCTTC.

V and J are TRBV9 and TRBJ1-6; D remains ambiguous. With 3 bases removed from V and 6 bases from J, the gap between germline ends came to 16 bases. Germline loops: CDR1 SGDLS, CDR2 YYNGEE. CDR3 length: 16 residues. DNA for the CDR3: TGTGCCAGCAGCGGCGGGAGGTACGGATCTAATTCACCCCTCCACTTT. Translating gives CASSGGRYGSNSPLHF.